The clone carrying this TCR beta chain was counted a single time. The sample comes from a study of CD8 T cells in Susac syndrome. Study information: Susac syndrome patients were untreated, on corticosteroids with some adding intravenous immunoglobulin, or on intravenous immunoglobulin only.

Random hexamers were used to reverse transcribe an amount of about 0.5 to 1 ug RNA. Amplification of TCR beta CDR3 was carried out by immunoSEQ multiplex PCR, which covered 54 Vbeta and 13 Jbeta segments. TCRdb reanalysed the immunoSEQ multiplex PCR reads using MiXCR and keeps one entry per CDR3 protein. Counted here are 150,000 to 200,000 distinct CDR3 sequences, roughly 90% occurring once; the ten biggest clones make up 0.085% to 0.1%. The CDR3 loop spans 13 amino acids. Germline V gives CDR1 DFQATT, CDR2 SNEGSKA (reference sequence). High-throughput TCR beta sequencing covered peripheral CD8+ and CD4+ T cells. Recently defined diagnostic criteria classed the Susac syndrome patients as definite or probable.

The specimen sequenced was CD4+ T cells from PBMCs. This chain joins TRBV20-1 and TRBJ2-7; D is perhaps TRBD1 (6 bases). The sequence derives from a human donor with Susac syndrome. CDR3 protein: CRVKRDTVYEQYF. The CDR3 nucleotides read TGCAGGGTTAAACGGGACACAGTCTACGAGCAGTACTTC.